What follows are 10 T cell receptor beta chains derived from one specimen sequenced in a study of cytomegalovirus exposure and HLA in healthy donors (dated by TCRdb to about 2017). The library was obtained by the immunoSEQ multiplex PCR assay. For the multiplex PCR, a mixture combining 60 forward primers for TCR Vbeta segments and 13 reverse primers for TCR Jbeta segments was used. TCRdb retrieved this table from immuneACCESS and kept in-frame rearrangements only. Not all clones are present; in checked studies, unresolved V genes account for under half, and no reason is known for the remainder. This sample's table carries more than 100,000 clones. Around 3.9% of the sample rests with the top ten. The sequenced sample consisted of PBMCs. Every receptor here comes from a man aged 18 to 35 in good health and CMV-seronegative.

This rearrangement joins TRBV15 to TRBJ1-1; D not certain. This CDR3 has 12 residues. Germline-derived CDR1 and CDR2 are LNHNV and YYDKDF (reference sequence). V shed 0 bases and J shed 4 bases, with 3 bases lying between them. The CDR3 here is CATSRDRTEAFF. The DNA for the CDR3 is TGTGCCACCAGCAGAGATCGCACTGAAGCTTTCTTT.

The chain employs TRBV5-5 and TRBJ2-7, with TRBD1 identical over 8 bases. The germline CDR1 and CDR2 sequences are SGHKS and YYEKEE (reference sequence). After removal of 9 bases from V and 5 bases from J, the junction contained 10 bases not matched to a gene. This CDR3 is 13 amino acids long. CDR3 bases: TGTGCCACCGTGGACAGGGATGGGAACGAGCAGTACTTC. This codes for CATVDRDGNEQYF.

The V call is TRBV5-1, the J call TRBJ2-5, with D maybe TRBD1 (7 bases). The J call could be wrong; TRBJ2-7 is a better fit for the DNA end. The germline gives CDR1 SGHRS, CDR2 YFSETQ. The CDR3 runs 15 residues. In nucleotides, the CDR3 is TGCGCCAGCAGAGCGAGCAGGGGGAGGTCCTACGAGCAGTACTTC. Translating gives CASRASRGRSYEQYF.

The J gene is TRBJ2-5, the V gene TRBV27, with TRBD2 identical over 8 bases. V was pared by 4 bases and J by 4 bases, with 5 bases of the junction left unmatched. The CDR3 has 14 residues. Looked up from germline, CDR1 is MNHEY and CDR2 is SMNVEV (reference sequence). CDR3: CASSYSGSRETQYF. The CDR3, as DNA: TGTGCCAGCAGTTACAGCGGGAGCCGAGAGACCCAGTACTTC.

This chain joins TRBV9 and TRBJ2-7; TRBD1 matches 9 bases. The V segment lost 3 bases and the J segment 1 base; nucleotides outside the gene matches: 5. The CDR3 length is 15 residues. The germline V gene has CDR1 SGDLS and CDR2 YYNGEE. In DNA form, the CDR3 reads TGTGCCAGCAGCGCGTCCGGGACAGGGTCCTACGAGCAGTACTTC. It specifies CASSASGTGSYEQYF.

The chain has TRBV18 and TRBJ2-7, with 10 bases matching TRBD2. The junction had 7 bases not matched to a gene; V was cut back by 3 bases and J by 5 bases. Looked up from germline, CDR1 is KGHSH and CDR2 is LQKENI. This CDR3 region has 15 residues. CDR3 sequence reads: CASSPISGRLDEQYF. For the CDR3, the DNA is TGTGCCAGCTCACCCATTAGCGGGAGGTTAGACGAGCAGTACTTC.

The chain recombines TRBV4-1 with TRBJ1-4, with D uncertain. The germline gives CDR1 MGHRA, CDR2 YSYEKL. This CDR3 comprises 13 residues. V was trimmed by 4 bases and J by 4 bases, leaving 7 bases between them. The CDR3 coding sequence is TGCGCCAGCAGCCCCGGGGATAATGAAAAACTGTTTTTT. This gives the protein CASSPGDNEKLFF.

The genes are TRBV6-1 and TRBJ1-5, with a possible D match to TRBD1 (5 bases). V was pared by 4 bases and J by 4 bases, with 11 bases between. The V gene's germline CDR1 is MNHNS and CDR2 SASEGT. This CDR3 has 14 residues. CDR3: CASSARQHNQPQHF. The DNA of the CDR3 is TGTGCCAGCAGTGCCCGACAGCATAATCAGCCCCAGCATTTT.

The V and J genes are TRBV9 and TRBJ1-1, with D possibly matching TRBD1 (5 bases). The CDR3 contains 14 residues. V lost 0 bases and J lost 1, with 7 bases in between. CDR1 and CDR2 from the germline V gene are SGDLS and YYNGEE. The chain's CDR3 is CASSVVQGNTEAFF. The CDR3, as DNA: TGTGCCAGCAGCGTAGTCCAGGGGAACACTGAAGCTTTCTTT.

This rearrangement joins TRBV11-2 to TRBJ2-2; no reliable D call. The ends were cut back, 4 bases at V and 9 bases at J, with 12 bases in the middle. The V gene's germline CDR1 is SGHAT and CDR2 FQNNGV. The CDR3 consists of 13 residues. The CDR3 DNA reads TGTGCCAGCAGCTCCCTAGTCCGCCGGGAGCTGTTTTTT. Its translation: CASSSLVRRELFF. The entire variable domain, with the rest obtained from reference TRBV11-2 and TRBJ2-2, is as follows: EAGVAQSPRYKIIEKRQSVAFWCNPISGHATLYWYQQILGQGPKLLIQFQNNGVVDDSQLPKDRFSAERLKGVDSTLKIQPAKLEDSAVYLCASSSLVRRELFFGEGSRLTVL.